Listed below are T cell receptor beta chains from one sample, sequenced in a study of T cell repertoires in cytomegalovirus infection. Using its own MiXCR run on the reads, TCRdb lists one record per CDR3 protein. The sample includes about 320,000 distinct CDR3 sequences, 8% to 10% of them seen just once. The sequenced sample consisted of PBMCs. Receptor source: a human donor in good health (CMV status not recorded). Some clones in this sample may be carry-over from other donors' samples. Both conserved end residues are part of each CDR3. The D gene is left open where the match is weak. Size is omitted from some rows. Given values are once, few, many or a class for expanded clones.

j_call d_call v_call clone_size cdr3_nt cdr3_aa
TRBJ1-5 - TRBV7-2 many TGTGCCAGCAGCGCCACGGGCTGGGGCAATCAGCCCCAGCATTTT CASSATGWGNQPQHF
TRBJ2-6 - TRBV20-1 few TGCAGTGCTAGAATTCCCGGGACCGGGGCCAACGTCCTGACTTTC CSARIPGTGANVLTF
TRBJ2-3 TRBD2 TRBV5-4 - TGTGCCAGCACCCTCCGGGGACTAGCGTCAGATACGCAGTATTTT CASTLRGLASDTQYF
TRBJ2-7 - TRBV10-1 few TGCGCCAGCTTGGGGCAGTACTTC CASLGQYF
TRBJ2-1 TRBD1 TRBV28 - TGTGCCAGCAGTGGGACAGGGAGGAGGGATGAGCAGTTCTTC CASSGTGRRDEQFF
TRBJ2-1 TRBD1 TRBV28 - TGTGCCAGCAGTTCGGACAGGGGGTTCGGCGATGAGCAGTTCTTC CASSSDRGFGDEQFF
TRBJ1-6 - TRBV28 few TGTGCCAGCAGTCGCATAGATAATTCACCCCTCCACTTT CASSRIDNSPLHF
TRBJ2-7 TRBD2 TRBV11-2 many TGTGCCAGCAGCTTAGATTGGAGACTAGCGGGGACGTGGCACGAGCAGTACTTC CASSLDWRLAGTWHEQYF
TRBJ1-3 - TRBV10-3 few TGTGCCATCAGATCGACGGAGGGATCTGGAAACACCATATATTTT CAIRSTEGSGNTIYF
TRBJ1-2 TRBD1 TRBV28 - TGTGCCAGCACGCGCCAGGGGGATGGCTACACCTTC CASTRQGDGYTF
TRBJ2-7 - TRBV7-9 - TGTGCCAGCAGCCCTAGCGGGACAGGGAGCGACGAGCAGTACTTC CASSPSGTGSDEQYF
TRBJ2-1 TRBD2 TRBV6-1 - TGTGCCAGCAAGGATCGGACTAGCGCCTACAATGAGCAGTTCTTC CASKDRTSAYNEQFF
TRBJ2-5 TRBD2 TRBV11-3 few TGTGCCAGCAGCTCGGGAGATAGCGGGAGGTTGGGAGAGACCCAGTACTTC CASSSGDSGRLGETQYF
TRBJ1-3 - TRBV7-9 many TGTGCCAGCAGCCCCCGGACTACTGGAAACACCATATATTTT CASSPRTTGNTIYF
TRBJ1-2 - TRBV6-2/TRBV6-3 - TGTGCCAGCAGTCGCCGACAGAGCCAAGCTAACTATGGCTACACCTTC CASSRRQSQANYGYTF
TRBJ1-1 - TRBV28 - TGTGCCAGCAGTTTTTGGGGACAACCGAACACTGAAGCTTTCTTT CASSFWGQPNTEAFF
TRBJ2-3 - TRBV7-2 many TGTGCCAGCAGCTTAGCTCTACCCACAGATACGCAGTATTTT CASSLALPTDTQYF
TRBJ2-1 TRBD2 TRBV5-4 few TGTGCCAGCAGCTTTCAAGCGGGGTCAGTCGATGAGCAGTTCTTC CASSFQAGSVDEQFF
TRBJ1-1 - TRBV6-1 - TGTGCCAGCTCGGGGGGGGAAAACACTGAAGCTTTCTTT CASSGGENTEAFF
TRBJ1-1 - TRBV19 few TGTGCCAGTAGTGCCTTCGGGGGTTGGGACACTGAAGCTTTCTTT CASSAFGGWDTEAFF
TRBJ1-5 - TRBV23-1 - TGCGCCAGCAGTCAATCGGGGACTCCACGTCGAGGGAATCAGCCCCAGCATTTT CASSQSGTPRRGNQPQHF
TRBJ1-2 - TRBV7-2 many TGTGCCAGCAGCTCAAACAGGGCTGGCTACACCTTC CASSSNRAGYTF
TRBJ2-1 TRBD1 TRBV24-1 few TGTGCCACCAGTCAAGGGACAGGACTTTACAATGAGCAGTTCTTC CATSQGTGLYNEQFF
TRBJ2-5 - TRBV4-1 many TGCGCCAGCAGCCAAGACCAGGGGCACCAAGAGACCCAGTACTTC CASSQDQGHQETQYF
TRBJ2-1 - TRBV7-7 - TGTGCCAGCAGCTTTCGCAGGGCCGGGGGTGAGCAGTTCTTC CASSFRRAGGEQFF
TRBJ2-1 TRBD2 TRBV7-8 many TGTGCCAGCAGCCCTCAACATACACTAGCGGATCTTAACAATGAGCAGTTCTTC CASSPQHTLADLNNEQFF
TRBJ1-5 - TRBV11-3 many TGTGCCAGCAGGGCTTGGAAGAGACCAGCGAATCAGCCCCAGCATTTT CASRAWKRPANQPQHF
TRBJ2-1 TRBD2 TRBV10-3 - TGTGCCATCAGACTAGCGGCTGGGGGCAGCTCCTACAATGAGCAGTTCTTC CAIRLAAGGSSYNEQFF
TRBJ2-7 - TRBV27 many TGTGCCAGCAGCCCCTTCAGCAGAGCCTACGAGCAGTACTTC CASSPFSRAYEQYF
TRBJ2-1 TRBD1 TRBV9 few TGTGCCAGCAGCGGACCGGGACAGCAAAAGATCAATGAGCAGTTCTTC CASSGPGQQKINEQFF
TRBJ2-3 TRBD1 TRBV7-2 many TGTGCCAGCAGCAACTCCGGGACAGCTAGCACAGATACGCAGTATTTT CASSNSGTASTDTQYF
TRBJ2-3 - TRBV11-2 many TGTGCCAGCGGTAGCGGAGGGAGGCTTAGCACAGATACGCAGTATTTT CASGSGGRLSTDTQYF
TRBJ1-2 TRBD1 TRBV20-1 few TGCAGTGCTACCCCGTGGGGACAGGTTCCTGGCTACACCTTC CSATPWGQVPGYTF
TRBJ2-7 - TRBV15 few TGTGCCACCAGCAACGGGGATTCCTACGAGCAGTACTTC CATSNGDSYEQYF